This T cell receptor beta chain comes out of a study of shared T cell receptors in the human thymus. This clone has more than one count but fewer than ten. Clones were read by immunoSEQ multiplex PCR, and TCRdb kept only the in-frame ones, dropping some. The profile shows 500,000 to 550,000 clones, about 84% of them singletons. Germline V gene sequence: CDR1 ENHRY, CDR2 SYGVKD. V was trimmed by 9 bases and J by 0 bases, leaving 15 bases between them. CDR3 length: 15 residues. These same data were also listed under a study on human thymus T cells. That source notes: Corrective surgery for congenital heart defects was being performed on the healthy Finnish infants who were the donors. Corrective cardiac operations yielded the resected thymus tissue. Thymic and blood repertoires seemed to favor certain V and J genes. Related studies noted strongly shared thymic repertoires across unrelated people.

The V and J genes are TRBV10-3 and TRBJ2-1, with D possibly matching TRBD1 (6 bases). The sequence was collected from a boy in the first two years of life with a congenital heart defect. The sequencing input was thymocytes. CDR3: CAIRGAGASYNEQFF. The CDR3 bases are TGTGCCATTCGGGGCGCAGGGGCCTCCTACAATGAGCAGTTCTTC.